This TCR beta chain is drawn from a study of T cell repertoires in cytomegalovirus infection (dated by TCRdb to between 2018 and 2021). For the study in its entirety: The HLA type of each donor mattered for the analysis, because public TCR beta signatures pointed to carriage of CMV infection along with the matching HLA type. The research as a whole found: The ex vivo response was dominated by HLA-C-restricted CMV-specific TCR beta clonotypes, which also provided the single most frequent clonotype in two of eight donors. Cumulative frequency of public TCR beta family members discriminated carriers of CMV infection plus the relevant HLA type in this cohort and an independent approximately 360-donor cohort.

Turning to this clonotype: The specificity of this receptor is unknown. Qualities for individual bases were not recorded, and no much larger clone is one base off.

TCRdb shows the sequencer as Illumina HiSeq 1500. TCRdb took the public reads, trimmed them with fastp at Q25, ran MiXCR for clone calling and kept in-frame beta chains. Here each entry gathers all rows of one CDR3 protein and keeps the most common genes and DNA. The sample has more than 400,000 distinct CDR3 sequences on record, 26% of them singletons. Clones ranked in the top ten supply approximately 13% of the sample. Between the V and J ends, shortened by 3 bases and 6 bases respectively, the junction contains 9 bases. For CDR1 and CDR2, the germline V gene lists SGHTA and FQGNSA. Including cysteine and phenylalanine, the CDR3 has 13 amino acids. The DNA shown is the 39-base CDR3, in frame from base 1.

The sequence was obtained from a human donor in good health (CMV status not recorded). Some clones in this sample may be carry-over from other donors' samples. The sequence is built from TRBV7-2 and TRBJ1-3; no confident D gene assignment can be made. Sequencing was performed on PBMCs. The base sequence is TGTGCCAGCAGCTTTAAAGAGGAAAACACCATATATTTT. Its amino acids are CASSFKEENTIYF.